These 21 T cell receptor beta chains came from one sample sequenced in a study of post-analysis software for immune sequencing data (dated by TCRdb to between 2015 and 2016). Libraries came from PCR. TCRdb names Illumina HiSeq 2500 as the instrument used. Unique molecular identifiers were incorporated into TCR beta cDNA libraries to reduce PCR and sequencing biases. TCRdb reran the public reads through fastp at Q25 and MiXCR, keeping productive beta chains. Each record represents a unique CDR3 protein, reported with the most common genes and DNA among its rows. In all, the sample holds approximately 690,000 distinct CDR3 sequences, and over 45% of those were seen once. The biggest ten clones account for 11% of the sample. The paper's findings and limits, for the study overall: Significantly higher frequencies in patients than in controls were found for roughly 5 TRBV segments, including TRBV5-6, TRBV5-1 and TRBV20-1.

For these TCRs, the target antigens are not known. The sample comprised blood. The receptors originated from a girl aged 2 to 10 with multiple sclerosis.

This clonotype was counted a few times. V is TRBV10-3 and J is TRBJ2-5; D is undetermined. V gave up 4 bases and J gave up 3 bases, with 15 bases separating them. This CDR3 is built from 15 residues. The V gene's germline CDR1 is ENHRY and CDR2 SYGVKD. In nucleotides, the CDR3 is TGTGCCATCAGTGTGCAATCCAGCGTCGAAGAGACCCAGTACTTC. It encodes CAISVQSSVEETQYF.

The chain combines TRBV20-1 with TRBJ2-7; 12 positions match TRBD2. After removal of 2 bases from V and 2 bases from J, the junction contained 16 bases not matched to a gene. CDR3 size: 19 residues. Germline V gives CDR1 DFQATT, CDR2 SNEGSKA (reference sequence). The CDR3 nucleotides read TGCAGTGCTAGACCTTCACTAGCGGGGGGTCGCGGAAGCCCCTACGAGCAGTACTTC. The encoded protein is CSARPSLAGGRGSPYEQYF.

The rearrangement uses TRBV12-3 or TRBV12-4 and TRBJ2-1; the D gene is possibly TRBD1 (5 bases). The V end lost 1 base, the J end lost 9 bases, and 16 bases lay between the germline ends. This CDR3 comprises 15 residues. This CDR3 is CASSLEGMIGIEQFF. CDR3 sequence (DNA): TGTGCCAGCAGTTTAGAGGGGATGATCGGCATTGAGCAGTTCTTC.

The chain recombines TRBV7-2 with TRBJ2-1, with TRBD2 as a possible D gene (7 bases). The CDR3 runs 15 residues. Germline V lookup: CDR1 SGHTA, CDR2 FQGNSA. The ends were cut back, 1 base at V and 9 bases at J, with 16 bases in the middle. Here the CDR3 DNA reads TGTGCCAGCAGCTTAGGCGGGGGCCGCCTTTCTGAGCAGTTCTTC. Translated, it gives CASSLGGGRLSEQFF.

The CDR3 region is CAIRGFGTVETQYF. The CDR3 region has the DNA TGTGCCATCAGGGGGTTTGGGACAGTGGAGACCCAGTACTTC. The chain links TRBV10-3 to TRBJ2-5; 7 nucleotides agree with TRBD1. The V gene end was trimmed by 6 bases and the J gene end by 5 bases; junction bases not matched to a gene: 9. The CDR3 has 14 amino acids. Germline assignment: CDR1 ENHRY and CDR2 SYGVKD.

The chain uses TRBV5-1 and TRBJ2-3; D gene uncertain. Per the germline V gene, CDR1 is SGHRS and CDR2 is YFSETQ. This CDR3 has 12 amino acids. V dropped 0 bases and J dropped 6 bases, with 5 bases sitting between them. The CDR3: CASSLGEDTQYF. CDR3 sequence (DNA): TGCGCCAGCAGCTTGGGTGAGGATACGCAGTATTTT.

This clonotype has just one count. V usage is TRBV20-1 and J usage is TRBJ2-5; D may be TRBD2 (6 bases). The assigned J gene may be wrong: the sequence end matches TRBJ2-7 better. The CDR3 length is 14 residues. From germline, CDR1 is DFQATT and CDR2 SNEGSKA (reference sequence). Here the CDR3 DNA reads TGCAGTGCTAGAGCCGACCTACTAGCCCACGAGCAGTACTTC. This gives the protein CSARADLLAHEQYF.

The gene calls are TRBV13 and TRBJ2-1, with 13 positions matching TRBD2. The germline gives CDR1 PRHDT, CDR2 FYEKMQ (reference sequence). V shed 7 bases and J 5 bases; nucleotides not matched to a gene: 5. The CDR3 contains 15 residues. In DNA, the CDR3 is TGTGCCAGCATCCTAGGGACTAGCGGGAACAATGAGCAGTTCTTC. It codes for CASILGTSGNNEQFF.

CDR3 nucleotide sequence: TGTGCCAGCAGACCAAAGGCGAGGGAAGGTGGCTACACCTTC. Amino acids: CASRPKAREGGYTF. The V call is TRBV7-2, the J call TRBJ1-2, with D unresolved. CDR1 is SGHTA, CDR2 FQGNSA, per germline. Trimming left V 6 bases short and J 7 bases short, with 18 bases between. CDR3 length: 14 amino acids.

This chain links TRBV4-3 with TRBJ2-5; 8 positions match TRBD2. CDR1 and CDR2 (germline): LGHNA, YSLEER. V was clipped by 0 bases and J by 4 bases; unmatched bases: 10. This CDR3 spans 17 amino acids. This chain's CDR3 is CASSQDRGTGRGETQYF. The CDR3 bases are TGCGCCAGCAGCCAAGATCGAGGTACCGGGAGGGGAGAGACCCAGTACTTC.

The chain couples TRBV29-1 to TRBJ2-7, with TRBD1 matching 10 bases. The CDR3 sequence is 12 residues long. V gave up 4 bases and J gave up 3 bases; unmatched junction bases: 0. Germline CDR1 reads SQVTM; CDR2 reads ANQGSEA. The CDR3 sequence: CSVGDRGYEQYF. The CDR3 DNA is TGCAGCGTTGGGGACAGGGGCTACGAGCAGTACTTC.

This clonotype was detected a few times. V and J are TRBV29-1 and TRBJ2-3, with unresolved D. The CDR3 runs to 13 residues. Germline lookup yields CDR1 SQVTM and CDR2 ANQGSEA. Trimming pared 6 bases from V and 2 bases from J, leaving 12 bases between. In DNA, the CDR3 is TGCAGCGTGGGGTGGATTTCCACAGATACGCAGTATTTT. Amino acids: CSVGWISTDTQYF.

The chain links TRBV27 to TRBJ2-5; 10 bases line up with TRBD2. With the DNA end fitting TRBJ2-7 better, the J assignment may be wrong. The CDR3 is 16 residues long. CDR1 and CDR2 from the germline V gene are MNHEY and SMNVEV (reference sequence). The CDR3 here is CASSLASGSLGYEQYF. In nucleotides, the CDR3 is TGTGCCAGCAGTTTGGCTAGCGGGAGCTTGGGCTACGAGCAGTACTTC.

The chain uses TRBV18 and TRBJ1-3; perhaps TRBD1 as D (6 bases). Germline loops: CDR1 KGHSH, CDR2 LQKENI. This CDR3 spans 14 amino acids. Trimming pared 2 bases from V and 3 bases from J, leaving 8 bases between. CDR3 DNA: TGTGCCAGCTCACCATCAGGGGATGGAAACACCATATATTTT. Translation gives CASSPSGDGNTIYF.

This clonotype was observed a few times. This chain connects TRBV25-1 to TRBJ1-2, with D perhaps TRBD1 (5 bases). CDR1 is MGHDK and CDR2 is SYGVNS in the germline V gene. The CDR3 loop spans 15 amino acids. The V end was cut by 3 bases, the J end by 6 bases, with 17 bases between. CDR3: CASSEAGRELNGYTF. The CDR3 nucleotides are TGTGCCAGCAGTGAGGCAGGGAGGGAGCTAAATGGCTACACCTTC.

The chain links TRBV20-1 to TRBJ1-4; perhaps TRBD1 as D (6 bases). Germline V lookup: CDR1 DFQATT, CDR2 SNEGSKA (reference sequence). Trimming left V 6 bases short and J 0 bases short, with 26 bases between. The CDR3 is made up of 19 amino acids. The CDR3: CSAPPATGSLRATNEKLFF. CDR3 DNA sequence: TGCAGTGCCCCGCCGGCCACAGGGTCCCTGAGGGCAACTAATGAAAAACTGTTTTTT.

On this clonotype itself: This sequence may be a read error, since a much larger clone differs from it by one base. V gene TRBV20-1 combines with J gene TRBJ2-3; D unclear. The germline CDR1 and CDR2 sequences are DFQATT and SNEGSKA (reference sequence). The CDR3 extends over 11 amino acids. DNA of the CDR3: TGCAGGGCTAGAGTTACAGATACGCAGTATTTT. It encodes CRARVTDTQYF.

The chain links TRBV5-1 to TRBJ2-6; D possibly corresponds to TRBD1 (6 bases). This CDR3 is built from 15 residues. V lost 2 bases, J lost 3 bases, and 9 bases lay in between. CDR1 is SGHRS, CDR2 YFSETQ, per germline. The CDR3 here is CASSLQGGGANVLTF. The CDR3 DNA follows: TGCGCCAGCAGCTTACAGGGTGGTGGGGCCAACGTCCTGACTTTC. The full variable domain, its missing parts supplied by reference TRBV5-1 and TRBJ2-6, is KAGVTQTPRYLIKTRGQQVTLSCSPISGHRSVSWYQQTPGQGLQFLFEYFSETQRNKGNFPGRFSGRQFSNSRSEMNVSTLELGDSALYLCASSLQGGGANVLTFGAGSRLTVL.

The chain combines TRBV4-3 with TRBJ2-7; TRBD1 aligns across 8 bases. Judging by the DNA end, TRBJ2-4 fits better; the J call may be wrong. Germline V CDR1 and CDR2: LGHNA, YSLEER. This CDR3 is 15 amino acids long. The CDR3 loop reads CASSQDQGAQDIQYF. In nucleotides, the CDR3 is TGCGCCAGCAGCCAAGATCAGGGGGCACAAGACATTCAGTACTTC.

J is TRBJ1-2 and V is TRBV29-1; 8 nucleotides agree with TRBD1. V lost 3 bases and J lost 8; bases outside the gene matches: 5. The CDR3 is 12 residues long. Germline CDR1 and CDR2: SQVTM and ANQGSEA. CDR3 sequence reads: CSVEGQDYGYTF. The CDR3 DNA reads TGCAGCGTTGAGGGACAGGATTACGGCTACACCTTC. Combining the CDR3 with reference TRBV29-1 and TRBJ1-2 gives the whole variable domain SAVISQKPSRDICQRGTSLTIQCQVDSQVTMMFWYRQQPGQSLTLIATANQGSEATYESGFVIDKFPISRPNLTFSTLTVSNMSPEDSSIYLCSVEGQDYGYTFGSGTRLTVV.

V gene TRBV29-1 combines with J gene TRBJ2-7; 10 nucleotides agree with TRBD2. CDR1 is SQVTM, CDR2 ANQGSEA, per germline. The CDR3 is made up of 14 amino acids. V was pared by 4 bases and J by 2 bases, with 5 bases of the junction left unmatched. CDR3 coding DNA: TGCAGCGTTGCCTTAGCGGGAGGTGCCTACGAGCAGTACTTC. It is translated as CSVALAGGAYEQYF.